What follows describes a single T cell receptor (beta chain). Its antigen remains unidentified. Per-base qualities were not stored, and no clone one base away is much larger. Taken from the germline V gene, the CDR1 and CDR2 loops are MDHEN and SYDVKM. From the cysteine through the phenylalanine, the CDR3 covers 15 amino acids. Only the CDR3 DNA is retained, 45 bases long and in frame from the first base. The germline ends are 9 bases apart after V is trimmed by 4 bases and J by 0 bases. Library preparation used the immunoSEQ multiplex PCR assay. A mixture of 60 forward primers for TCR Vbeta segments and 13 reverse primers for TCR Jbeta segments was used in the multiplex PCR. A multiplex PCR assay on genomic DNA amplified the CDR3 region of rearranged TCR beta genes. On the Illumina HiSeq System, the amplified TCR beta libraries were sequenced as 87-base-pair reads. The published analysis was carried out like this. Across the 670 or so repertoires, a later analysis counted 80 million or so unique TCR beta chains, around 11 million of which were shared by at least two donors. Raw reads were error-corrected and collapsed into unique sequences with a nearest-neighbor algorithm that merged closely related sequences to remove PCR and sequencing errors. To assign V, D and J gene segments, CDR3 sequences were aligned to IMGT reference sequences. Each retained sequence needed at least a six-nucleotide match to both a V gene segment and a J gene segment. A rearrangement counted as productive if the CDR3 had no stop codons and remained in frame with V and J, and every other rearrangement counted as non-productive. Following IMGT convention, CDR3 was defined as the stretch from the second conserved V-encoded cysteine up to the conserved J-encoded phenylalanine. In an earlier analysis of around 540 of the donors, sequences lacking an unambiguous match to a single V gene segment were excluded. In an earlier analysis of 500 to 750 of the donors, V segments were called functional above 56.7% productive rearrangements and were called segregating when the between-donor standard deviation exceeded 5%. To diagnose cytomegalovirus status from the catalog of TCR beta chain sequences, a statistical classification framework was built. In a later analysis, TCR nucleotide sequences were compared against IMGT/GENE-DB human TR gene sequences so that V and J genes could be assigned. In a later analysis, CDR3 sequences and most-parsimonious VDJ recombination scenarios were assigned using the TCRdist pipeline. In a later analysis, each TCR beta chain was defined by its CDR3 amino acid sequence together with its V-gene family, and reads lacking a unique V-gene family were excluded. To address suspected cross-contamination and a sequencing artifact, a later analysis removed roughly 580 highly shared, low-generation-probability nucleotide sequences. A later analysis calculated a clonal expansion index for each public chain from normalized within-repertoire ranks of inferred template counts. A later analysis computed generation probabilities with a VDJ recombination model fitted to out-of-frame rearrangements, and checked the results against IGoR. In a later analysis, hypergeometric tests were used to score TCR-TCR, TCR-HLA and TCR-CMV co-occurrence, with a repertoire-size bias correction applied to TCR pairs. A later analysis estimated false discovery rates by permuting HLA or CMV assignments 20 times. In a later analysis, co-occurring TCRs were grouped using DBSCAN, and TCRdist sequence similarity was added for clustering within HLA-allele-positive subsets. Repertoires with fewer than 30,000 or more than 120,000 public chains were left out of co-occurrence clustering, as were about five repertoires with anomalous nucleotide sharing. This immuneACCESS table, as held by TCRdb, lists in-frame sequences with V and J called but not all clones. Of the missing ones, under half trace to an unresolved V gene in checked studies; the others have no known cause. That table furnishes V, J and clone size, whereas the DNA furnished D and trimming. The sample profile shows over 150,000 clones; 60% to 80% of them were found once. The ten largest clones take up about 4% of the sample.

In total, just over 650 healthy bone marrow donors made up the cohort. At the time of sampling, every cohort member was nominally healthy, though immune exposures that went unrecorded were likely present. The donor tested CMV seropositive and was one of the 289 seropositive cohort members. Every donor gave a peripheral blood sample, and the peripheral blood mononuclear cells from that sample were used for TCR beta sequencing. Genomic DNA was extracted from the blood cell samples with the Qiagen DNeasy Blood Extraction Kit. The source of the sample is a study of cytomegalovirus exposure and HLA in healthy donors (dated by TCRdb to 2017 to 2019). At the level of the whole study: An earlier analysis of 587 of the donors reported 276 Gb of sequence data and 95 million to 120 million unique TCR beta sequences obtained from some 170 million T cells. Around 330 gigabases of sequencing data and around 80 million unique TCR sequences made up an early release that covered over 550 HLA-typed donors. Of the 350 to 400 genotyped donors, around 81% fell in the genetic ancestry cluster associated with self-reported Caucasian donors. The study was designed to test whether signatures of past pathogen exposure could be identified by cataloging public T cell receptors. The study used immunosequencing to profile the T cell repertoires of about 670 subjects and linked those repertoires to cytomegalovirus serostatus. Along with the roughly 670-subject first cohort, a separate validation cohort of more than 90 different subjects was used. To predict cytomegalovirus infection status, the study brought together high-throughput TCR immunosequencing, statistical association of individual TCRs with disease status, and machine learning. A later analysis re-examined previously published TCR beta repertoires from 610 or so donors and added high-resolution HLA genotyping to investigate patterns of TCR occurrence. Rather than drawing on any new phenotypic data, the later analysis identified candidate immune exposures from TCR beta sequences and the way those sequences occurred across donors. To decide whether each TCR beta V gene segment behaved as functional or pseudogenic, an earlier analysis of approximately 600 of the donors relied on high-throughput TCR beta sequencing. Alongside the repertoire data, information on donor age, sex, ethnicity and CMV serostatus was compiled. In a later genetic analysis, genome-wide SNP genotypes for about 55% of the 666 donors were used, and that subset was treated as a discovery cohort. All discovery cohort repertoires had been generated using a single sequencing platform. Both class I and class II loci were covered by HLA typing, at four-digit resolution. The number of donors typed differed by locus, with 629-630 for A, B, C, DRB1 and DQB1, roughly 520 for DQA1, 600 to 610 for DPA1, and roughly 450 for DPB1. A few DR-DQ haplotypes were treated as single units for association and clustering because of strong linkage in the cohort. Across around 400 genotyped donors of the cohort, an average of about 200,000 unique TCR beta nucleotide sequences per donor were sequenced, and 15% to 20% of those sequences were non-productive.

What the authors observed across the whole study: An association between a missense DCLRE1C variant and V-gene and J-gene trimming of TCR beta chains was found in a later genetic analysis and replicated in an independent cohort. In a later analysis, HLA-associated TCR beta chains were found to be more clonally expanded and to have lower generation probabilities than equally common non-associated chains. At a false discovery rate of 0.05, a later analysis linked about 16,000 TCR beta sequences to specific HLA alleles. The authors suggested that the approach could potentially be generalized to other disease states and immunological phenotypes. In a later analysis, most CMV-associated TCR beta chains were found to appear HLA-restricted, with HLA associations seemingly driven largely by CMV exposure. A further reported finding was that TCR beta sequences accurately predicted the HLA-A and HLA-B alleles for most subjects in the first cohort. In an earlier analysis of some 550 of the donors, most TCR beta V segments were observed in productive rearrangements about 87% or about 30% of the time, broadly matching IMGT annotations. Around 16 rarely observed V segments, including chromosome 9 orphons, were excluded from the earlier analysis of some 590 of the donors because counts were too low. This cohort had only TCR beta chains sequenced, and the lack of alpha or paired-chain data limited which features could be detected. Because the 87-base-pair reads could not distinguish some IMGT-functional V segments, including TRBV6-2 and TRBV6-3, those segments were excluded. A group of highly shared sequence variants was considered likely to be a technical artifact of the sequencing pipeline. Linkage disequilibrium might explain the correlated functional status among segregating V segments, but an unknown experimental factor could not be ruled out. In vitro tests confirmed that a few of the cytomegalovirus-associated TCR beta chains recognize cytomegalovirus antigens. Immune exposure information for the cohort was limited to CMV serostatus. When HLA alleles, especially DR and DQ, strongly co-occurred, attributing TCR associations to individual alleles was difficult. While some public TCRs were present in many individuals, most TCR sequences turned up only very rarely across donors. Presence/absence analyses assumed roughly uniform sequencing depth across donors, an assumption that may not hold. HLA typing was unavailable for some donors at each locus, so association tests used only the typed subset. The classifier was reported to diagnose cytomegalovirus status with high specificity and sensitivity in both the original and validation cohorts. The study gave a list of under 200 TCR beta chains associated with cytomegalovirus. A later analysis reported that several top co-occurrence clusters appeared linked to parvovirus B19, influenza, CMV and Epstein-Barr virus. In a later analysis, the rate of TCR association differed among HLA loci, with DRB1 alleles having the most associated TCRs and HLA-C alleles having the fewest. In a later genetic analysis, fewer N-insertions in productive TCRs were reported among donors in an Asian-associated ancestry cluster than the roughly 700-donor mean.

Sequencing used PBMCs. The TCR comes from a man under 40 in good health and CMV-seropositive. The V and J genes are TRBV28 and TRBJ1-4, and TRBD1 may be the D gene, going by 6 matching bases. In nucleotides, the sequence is TGTGCCAGCAGTTACCAGGGGTCAACTAATGAAAAACTGTTTTTT. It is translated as CASSYQGSTNEKLFF.